These 2 T cell receptor beta chains came from one sample sequenced in a study of CD8+ T cells in alopecia areata. Isolated RNA was reverse transcribed into cDNA used as the sequencing template. Produced via immunoSEQ multiplex PCR; TCRdb's table is partial and in-frame only. The table includes approximately 59,000 clones, approximately 43% detected once. Sample: CD8+ T cells sorted from blood, taken at week 0. All receptors derive from a human donor with alopecia areata.

This chain joins TRBV9 and TRBJ1-1; D not resolved. Trimming stripped 0 bases from V and 5 bases from J, with 8 bases between. CDR3 length: 13 residues. CDR1 is SGDLS and CDR2 is YYNGEE in the germline V gene. CDR3 sequence: CASSVGGLTEAFF. In DNA form, the CDR3 reads TGTGCCAGCAGCGTAGGTGGGTTGACTGAAGCTTTCTTT. Variable domain in full (rest from reference TRBV9 and TRBJ1-1): DSGVTQTPKHLITATGQRVTLRCSPRSGDLSVYWYQQSLDQGLQFLIQYYNGEERAKGNILERFSAQQFPDLHSELNLSSLELGDSALYFCASSVGGLTEAFFGQGTRLTVV.

The chain combines TRBV18 with TRBJ1-1; 7 positions agree with TRBD1. The CDR3 loop spans 15 amino acids. Germline V gene sequence: CDR1 KGHSH, CDR2 LQKENI. The trim removed 3 bases at V and 3 bases at J, leaving 7 bases unmatched. This CDR3 reads CASSPTGEWDTEAFF. DNA of the CDR3: TGTGCCAGCTCACCTACAGGGGAATGGGACACTGAAGCTTTCTTT.